The rows below give T cell receptor beta chains drawn from one sample of a study of blood T cell repertoires in COVID-19. TCRdb's copy holds only in-frame clones and misses some; the assay was immunoSEQ multiplex PCR. The sample lists 60,000 to 70,000 clones; 80% to 90% were seen once. Sequences were obtained from peripheral blood. The source of these receptors is a woman between 55 and 75 years old with acute or convalescent COVID-19. Each CDR3 is given with its conserved first and last residue.

V gene,CDR3 protein
TRBV20-1,CSASRRLRYEQYF
TRBV2,CASRGAWFQTQYF
TRBV28,CASSLAQTESYTF
TRBV9,CASSVDWGGNTEAFF
TRBV5-1,CASSPTVITDTQYF
TRBV9,CASSVDGVTSGNRYF
TRBV6-4,CASSRETGGWTEAFF
TRBV23-1,CATSETGGPTDTQYF
TRBV20-1,CSAFLETQYF
TRBV7-2,CASSGLAGAREQYF
TRBV5-1,CASSATETYEQYF
TRBV27,CASSREGASNQPQHF
TRBV6-6,CASSYLAENSPLHF
TRBV2,CASRRAGGKNNEQFF
TRBV6-6,CASINGGGLNTIYF
TRBV5-4,CASSSGTSRSSYEQYF
TRBV19,CASRVGAGKSTEAFF
TRBV12-5,CASGLREVTGQETQYF
TRBV5-4,CASSLEGGGPSYEQYF
TRBV12-3/TRBV12-4,CASSLQGWYGYTF
TRBV7-3,CASSLSPGNTGELFF
TRBV19,CASSIYVQNYEQYF
TRBV19,CASKAHRGQSSGNTIYF
TRBV5-6,CASSSRQGSNSPLHF
TRBV11-2,CASSLDRVNSPLHF
TRBV19,CASSMGLAGPQTYEQYF
TRBV7-9,CASSTMAGALYGYTF
TRBV3-1/TRBV3-2,CASSQGTSGRIGTGELFF
TRBV5-1,CASSLGGDSEQFF
TRBV5-8,CASSTDGTTLTDTQYF
TRBV27,CASSLSPAGGGYTF
TRBV2,CASSQDRGPSQPQHF
TRBV19,CASSPGGQDTDTQYF
TRBV18,CASSPSMRRRETQYF
TRBV27,CASSARQGEAFF
TRBV5-1,CASSLGDRVSGNTIYF
TRBV4-1,CASSQGDRAKNEKLFF
TRBV4-1,CASSQSRDSTEKETQYF
TRBV9,CASSVSERTGGASYGYTF
TRBV7-6,CASSSWLGTSTTDTQYF
TRBV7-9,CASSSRGEPGYGYTF
TRBV18,CASSPQGATNEKLFF
TRBV9,CASSETSAETQYF
TRBV5-1,CASSDLRSGTSYEQYF
TRBV5-1,CASSLAGQTYSPLHF
TRBV6-5,CASPGTGTYEQYF
TRBV7-2,CASRGGGGDTQYF
TRBV18,CASSQLAGDNSGELFF
TRBV7-3,CASSAGTVDTEAFF
TRBV30,CAWTTGELREKLFF
TRBV6-5,CASSYSRVNDEKLFF
TRBV6-5,CASSYLRQGRWTEAFF
TRBV6-4,CASSDSCGVSETQYF
TRBV19,CASSITPWQGSYQPQHF
TRBV20-1,CSASIAGTQYF
TRBV5-1,CASSAGDRDSEAFF
TRBV9,CASSVGAGTTHNEQFF